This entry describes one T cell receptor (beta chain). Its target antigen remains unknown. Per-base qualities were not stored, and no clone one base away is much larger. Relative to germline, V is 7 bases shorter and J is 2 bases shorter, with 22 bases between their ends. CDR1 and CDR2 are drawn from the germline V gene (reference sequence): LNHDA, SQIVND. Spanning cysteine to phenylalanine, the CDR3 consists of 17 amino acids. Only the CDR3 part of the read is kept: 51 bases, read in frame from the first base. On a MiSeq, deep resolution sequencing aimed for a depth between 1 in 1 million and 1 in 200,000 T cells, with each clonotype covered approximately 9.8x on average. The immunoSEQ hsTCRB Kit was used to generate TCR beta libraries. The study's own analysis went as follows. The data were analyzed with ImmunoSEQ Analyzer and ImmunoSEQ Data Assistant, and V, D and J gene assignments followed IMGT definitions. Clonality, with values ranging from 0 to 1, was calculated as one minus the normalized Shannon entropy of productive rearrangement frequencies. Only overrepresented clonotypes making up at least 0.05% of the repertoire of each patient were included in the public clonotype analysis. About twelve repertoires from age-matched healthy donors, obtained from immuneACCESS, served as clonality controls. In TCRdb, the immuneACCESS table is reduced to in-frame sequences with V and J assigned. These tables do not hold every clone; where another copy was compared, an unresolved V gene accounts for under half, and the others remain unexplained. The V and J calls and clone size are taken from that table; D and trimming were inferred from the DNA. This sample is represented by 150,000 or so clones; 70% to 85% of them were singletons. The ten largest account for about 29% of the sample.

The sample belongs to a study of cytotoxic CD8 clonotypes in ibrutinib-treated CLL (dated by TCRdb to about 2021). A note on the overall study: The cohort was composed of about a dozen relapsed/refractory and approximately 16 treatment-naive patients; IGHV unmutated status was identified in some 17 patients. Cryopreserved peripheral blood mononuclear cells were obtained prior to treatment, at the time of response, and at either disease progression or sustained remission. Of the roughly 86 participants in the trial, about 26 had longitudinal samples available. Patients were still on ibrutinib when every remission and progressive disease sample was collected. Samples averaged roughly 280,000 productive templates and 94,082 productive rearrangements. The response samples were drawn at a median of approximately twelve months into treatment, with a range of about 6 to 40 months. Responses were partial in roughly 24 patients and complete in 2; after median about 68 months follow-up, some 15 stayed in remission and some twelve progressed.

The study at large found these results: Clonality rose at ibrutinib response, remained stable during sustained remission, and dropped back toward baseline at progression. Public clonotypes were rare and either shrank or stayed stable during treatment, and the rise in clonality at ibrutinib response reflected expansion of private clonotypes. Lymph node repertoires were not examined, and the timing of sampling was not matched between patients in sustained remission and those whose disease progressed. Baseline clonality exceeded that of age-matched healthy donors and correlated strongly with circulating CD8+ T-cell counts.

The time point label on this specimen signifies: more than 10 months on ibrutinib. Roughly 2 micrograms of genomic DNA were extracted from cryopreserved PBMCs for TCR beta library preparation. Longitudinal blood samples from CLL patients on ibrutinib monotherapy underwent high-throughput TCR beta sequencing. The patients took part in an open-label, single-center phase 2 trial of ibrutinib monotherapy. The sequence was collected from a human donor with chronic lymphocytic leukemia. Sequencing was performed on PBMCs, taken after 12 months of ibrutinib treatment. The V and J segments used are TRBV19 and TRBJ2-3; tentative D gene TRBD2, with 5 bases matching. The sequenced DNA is TGTGCCAGTACCCCCGTCGGAGAAGCGGAGCCCACAGATACGCAGTATTTT. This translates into CASTPVGEAEPTDTQYF.